Below, 25 T cell receptor beta chains from the same sample are listed, as sequenced in a study of CD8 T cells in Susac syndrome. It was with random hexamers that 0.5 to 1 ug RNA was reverse transcribed. TCRdb passed the immunoSEQ multiplex PCR reads through MiXCR, listing each CDR3 protein once. The table includes 75,000 or so distinct CDR3 sequences, 85% to 95% detected once. Sequences were obtained from CD8+ T cells from PBMCs. The receptors here all came from a human donor with Susac syndrome.

The chain links TRBV3-1 to TRBJ2-7, with D possibly being TRBD2 (5 bases). The CDR3 length is 12 residues. From germline, CDR1 is LGHDT and CDR2 YNNKEL (reference sequence). V shed 0 bases and J shed 7 bases, with 7 bases lying between them. CDR3: CASSQDPGEQYF. The CDR3 coding sequence is TGTGCCAGCAGCCAAGATCCGGGGGAGCAGTACTTC.

The chain employs TRBV4-1 and TRBJ2-7, with D uncertain. V lost 0 bases and J lost 4, with 10 bases in between. This CDR3 comprises 14 residues. Germline CDR1 MGHRA, CDR2 YSYEKL. In DNA, the CDR3 is TGCGCCAGCAGCCAAGATAACAGCCCTTACGAGCAGTACTTC. This translates into CASSQDNSPYEQYF.

The rearrangement links TRBV7-8 to TRBJ2-5, with D perhaps matching TRBD2 (6 bases). Germline lookup yields CDR1 SGHVS and CDR2 FQNEAQ. The CDR3 is 15 residues long. Between the trimmed V and J ends, which lost 6 bases and 5 bases, there was a span of 19 bases. The CDR3 protein is CASRSEMGGTETQYF. Here the CDR3 DNA reads TGTGCCAGCAGATCCGAAATGGGGGGAACGGAGACCCAGTACTTC.

V usage is TRBV27 and J usage is TRBJ1-2; tentatively, D is TRBD1 (5 bases). This CDR3 comprises 15 residues. The V gene lost 3 bases and the J gene lost 3 bases, with 14 bases spanning the gap. Germline V lookup: CDR1 MNHEY, CDR2 SMNVEV (reference sequence). CDR3 nucleotides: TGTGCCAGCAGTTTGGTGGCAGGGACTGACTATGGCTACACCTTC. It codes for CASSLVAGTDYGYTF.

This chain uses TRBV11-2 with TRBJ2-2; D call uncertain. The CDR3 totals 14 residues. Trimming pared 7 bases from V and 4 bases from J, leaving 13 bases between. Germline CDR1 SGHAT, CDR2 FQNNGV. The CDR3 nucleotides are TGTGCCAGCACCCTGCGACTTGGCACCGGGGAGCTGTTTTTT. Translated: CASTLRLGTGELFF.

The V call is TRBV19, the J call TRBJ2-7; 11 bases map to TRBD2. Germline V CDR1 and CDR2: LNHDA, SQIVND (reference sequence). After removal of 5 bases from V and 6 bases from J, the junction contained 6 bases not matched to a gene. The CDR3 extends over 14 amino acids. CDR3 loop: CASSLAGGLTEQYF. The CDR3 DNA follows: TGTGCCAGTAGTCTAGCGGGAGGCCTCACCGAGCAGTACTTC. The entire variable domain, with the rest obtained from reference TRBV19 and TRBJ2-7, is as follows: DGGITQSPKYLFRKEGQNVTLSCEQNLNHDAMYWYRQDPGQGLRLIYYSQIVNDFQKGDIAEGYSVSREKKESFPLTVTSAQKNPTAFYLCASSLAGGLTEQYFGPGTRLTVT.

This clonotype appeared once. The chain uses TRBV27 and TRBJ2-7; perhaps TRBD2 as D (5 bases). Trimming left V 4 bases short and J 4 bases short, with 8 bases between. The CDR3 covers 12 residues. CDR1 and CDR2 from the germline V gene are MNHEY and SMNVEV (reference sequence). The DNA of the CDR3 is TGTGCCAGCAGTTCCGGACTTTACGAGCAGTACTTC. Translated, it gives CASSSGLYEQYF.

The CDR3, as DNA: TGTGCCAGCAGCAAAGGGAATGAGCAGTTCTTC. This gives the protein CASSKGNEQFF. The rearrangement uses TRBV3-1 and TRBJ2-1; no clear D. CDR1 and CDR2 (germline): LGHDT, YNNKEL (reference sequence). Trimming took 5 bases from V and 7 from J, leaving 6 bases between them. The CDR3 runs to 11 residues.

J is TRBJ1-1 and V is TRBV10-3; 9 nucleotides agree with TRBD1. V lost 8 bases and J lost 1; bases outside the gene matches: 2. Germline CDR1 and CDR2: ENHRY and SYGVKD. CDR3 length equals 13 residues. The CDR3 sequence: CAIRTGANTEAFF. CDR3 DNA: TGTGCCATCCGGACAGGGGCGAACACTGAAGCTTTCTTT.

V and J are TRBV2 and TRBJ2-1, with 9 nucleotides matching TRBD2. Germline V gives CDR1 SNHLY, CDR2 FYNNEI. V was pared by 6 bases and J by 0 bases, with 3 bases of the junction left unmatched. This CDR3 spans 15 amino acids. CDR3 residues: CASRDSGSSYNEQFF. CDR3 sequence (DNA): TGTGCCAGCAGAGATAGCGGGAGCTCCTACAATGAGCAGTTCTTC.

This clonotype was observed a single time. This chain joins TRBV12-5 and TRBJ2-1; perhaps TRBD1 as D (6 bases). CDR3 length: 15 amino acids. Germline loops: CDR1 LGHNT, CDR2 FRNRAP. Trimming shortened V by 4 bases and J by 0 bases, and 10 bases separated the two germline ends. CDR3 nucleotides: TGTGCTAGTGGTTGGGACACGAGCTCCTACAATGAGCAGTTCTTC. This encodes CASGWDTSSYNEQFF.

The J gene is TRBJ2-7, the V gene TRBV4-2; D remains ambiguous. The length of the CDR3 is 14 residues. Germline V gene data show CDR1 as LGHNA and CDR2 as YNFKEQ. V lost 1 base to trimming and J lost 2 bases, with 9 bases between them. CDR3 bases: TGTGCCAGCAGCCAAGTGGACCAAACCTACGAGCAGTACTTC. Its protein product is CASSQVDQTYEQYF.

This clonotype was recorded once. J is TRBJ2-7 and V is TRBV6-6, with a tentative D call TRBD1 (5 bases). CDR1 is MNHNY and CDR2 is SVGAGI in the germline V gene (reference sequence). The V end was cut by 2 bases, the J end by 3 bases, with 11 bases between. This CDR3 comprises 14 residues. In nucleotides, the CDR3 is TGTGCCAGCAGTTACCCAGGGATAAACTACGAGCAGTACTTC. It codes for CASSYPGINYEQYF.

The gene calls are TRBV12-3 or TRBV12-4 and TRBJ2-1, with D uncertain. The CDR3 sequence is 11 residues long. Trimming took 7 bases from V and 7 from J, leaving 8 bases between them. CDR3 residues: CASMFANEQFF. CDR3 bases: TGTGCCAGCATGTTCGCGAATGAGCAGTTCTTC.

This chain connects TRBV13 to TRBJ1-1, with 8 nucleotides matching TRBD1. The junction had 4 bases not matched to a gene; V was cut back by 5 bases and J by 2 bases. The CDR3 is made up of 14 amino acids. The germline V gene has CDR1 PRHDT and CDR2 FYEKMQ (reference sequence). The CDR3 sequence is CASSRDRGNTEAFF. The CDR3, as DNA: TGTGCCAGCAGCCGCGACAGGGGCAACACTGAAGCTTTCTTT. Complete variable domain (other parts from reference TRBV13 and TRBJ1-1): AAGVIQSPRHLIKEKRETATLKCYPIPRHDTVYWYQQGPGQDPQFLISFYEKMQSDKGSIPDRFSAQQFSDYHSELNMSSLELGDSALYFCASSRDRGNTEAFFGQGTRLTVV.

The chain couples TRBV4-3 to TRBJ2-7, with D possibly being TRBD2 (5 bases). This CDR3 contains 14 residues. Per germline, CDR1 LGHNA and CDR2 YSLEER. V lost 0 bases and J lost 3, with 9 bases in between. The CDR3 DNA follows: TGCGCCAGCAGCCAAGATGACGGGGACTACGAGCAGTACTTC. Translating it yields CASSQDDGDYEQYF.

The chain recombines TRBV2 with TRBJ2-4, with no clear D. The CDR3 has 11 amino acids. The germline gives CDR1 SNHLY, CDR2 FYNNEI. V lost 8 bases and J 7 bases, leaving 9 bases between the germline ends. CDR3 amino acids: CASLGGNIQYF. The DNA for the CDR3 is TGTGCCAGCTTAGGTGGCAACATTCAGTACTTC. Based on the CDR3 plus reference TRBV2 and TRBJ2-4, the full variable domain is EPEVTQTPSHQVTQMGQEVILRCVPISNHLYFYWYRQILGQKVEFLVSFYNNEISEKSEIFDDQFSVERPDGSNFTLKIRSTKLEDSAMYFCASLGGNIQYFGAGTRLSVL.

This rearrangement joins TRBV7-2 to TRBJ1-6, with TRBD1 as a possible D gene (6 bases). The CDR3 is made up of 15 amino acids. V lost 5 bases to trimming and J lost 9 bases, with 17 bases between them. Per germline, CDR1 SGHTA and CDR2 FQGNSA. In nucleotides, the CDR3 is TGTGCCAGCAGCCCCCGAGGGGGTAAGGGTTCACCCCTCCACTTT. Translating it yields CASSPRGGKGSPLHF.

The chain uses TRBV3-1 and TRBJ1-1; 7 positions match TRBD1. Per the germline V gene, CDR1 is LGHDT and CDR2 is YNNKEL (reference sequence). The CDR3 runs 13 residues. V shed 4 bases and J 7 bases; nucleotides not matched to a gene: 6. CDR3 nucleotides: TGTGCCAGCAGCCCTCAGGGGGTGGGTGAAGCTTTCTTT. Protein: CASSPQGVGEAFF.

The chain has TRBV29-1 and TRBJ2-1; 15 bases match TRBD2. CDR1 is SQVTM, CDR2 ANQGSEA, per germline. This CDR3 is built from 20 residues. V shed 0 bases, J shed 1 base, and the junction held 10 bases outside the gene matches. In DNA form, the CDR3 reads TGCAGCGTTGAAGATAGGACTAGCGGGAGGGTCACCGGGTCCTACAATGAGCAGTTCTTC. This encodes CSVEDRTSGRVTGSYNEQFF.

V and J are TRBV5-4 and TRBJ2-1; D uncertain. Looked up from germline, CDR1 is SGHNT and CDR2 is YYREEE (reference sequence). V was trimmed by 6 bases and J by 12 bases, leaving 16 bases between them. This CDR3 has 12 residues. CDR3 in amino acids: CASTGPQYGQFF. CDR3 coding DNA: TGTGCCAGCACCGGCCCCCAGTACGGGCAGTTCTTC.

The rearrangement uses TRBV7-9 and TRBJ2-2; TRBD1 agrees at 9 bases. After removal of 5 bases from V and 1 base from J, the junction contained 2 bases not matched to a gene. The CDR3 has 15 residues. Germline V gives CDR1 SEHNR, CDR2 FQNEAQ (reference sequence). The CDR3 spells CASSRDRVNTGELFF. In DNA form, the CDR3 reads TGTGCCAGCAGCCGGGACAGGGTGAACACCGGGGAGCTGTTTTTT.

This chain connects TRBV5-1 to TRBJ2-7, with unresolved D. Germline V lookup: CDR1 SGHRS, CDR2 YFSETQ. The germline V and J ends were trimmed by 2 bases and 2 bases, with 8 bases remaining between them. The CDR3 is made up of 13 amino acids. This CDR3 is CASSFTTAYEQYF. The CDR3 bases are TGCGCCAGCAGCTTCACTACAGCCTACGAGCAGTACTTC.

The chain links TRBV12-3 or TRBV12-4 to TRBJ2-7; D is possibly TRBD1 (6 bases). CDR3 size: 15 residues. V lost 3 bases, J lost 2 bases, and 14 bases lay in between. CDR3 in DNA: TGTGCCAGCAGTTTTTACCGGGACAACACCTACGAGCAGTACTTC. It yields the protein CASSFYRDNTYEQYF.

The V and J genes are TRBV2 and TRBJ1-6, with no clear D. V was shortened by 2 bases and J by 6 bases, with 5 bases between the two germline ends. Per germline, CDR1 SNHLY and CDR2 FYNNEI. The CDR3 is 13 amino acids. The CDR3 is CASSESSNSPLHF. Written as DNA, the CDR3 is TGTGCCAGCAGTGAATCCAGTAATTCACCCCTCCACTTT.